Presented here are 24 T cell receptor beta chains from one specimen sequenced in a study of T cell repertoires in cytomegalovirus infection (dated by TCRdb to about 2019). For sequencing, an Illumina HiSeq 1500 was employed. Using fastp at Q25 and MiXCR, TCRdb reprocessed the public reads and kept productive beta chains. CDR3 protein duplicates are merged, each entry listing the most common genes and DNA. In all, the sample holds approximately 70,000 distinct CDR3 sequences, and over 3.5% of those were seen once. The ten largest account for around 22% of the sample. Sequencing was done on a sample of PBMCs. The source of these receptors is a human donor in good health (CMV status not recorded). Some clones in this sample may be carry-over from other donors' samples.

This clonotype came up many times. The chain uses TRBV7-2 and TRBJ2-7; no firm D call. V was shortened by 2 bases and J by 2 bases, with 13 bases between the two germline ends. Germline V gene data show CDR1 as SGHTA and CDR2 as FQGNSA. The CDR3 runs to 15 residues. The CDR3 sequence: CASSLNRDRTYEQYF. Written as DNA, the CDR3 is TGTGCCAGCAGCTTAAATAGAGACCGCACCTACGAGCAGTACTTC.

Many counts were recorded for this clonotype. The CDR3 region is CASSSAIRTDTQYF. The CDR3 DNA sequence: TGTGCCAGCAGCTCCGCTATCCGCACAGATACGCAGTATTTT. The genes are TRBV7-2 and TRBJ2-3; no clear D gene. The ends were cut back, 4 bases at V and 1 base at J, with 9 bases in the middle. Germline loops: CDR1 SGHTA, CDR2 FQGNSA. The CDR3 is 14 residues long.

This clonotype appeared many times. This sequence joins TRBV7-2 and TRBJ2-1, with TRBD2 matching 12 bases. This CDR3 comprises 15 residues. From germline, CDR1 is SGHTA and CDR2 FQGNSA. The V and J ends lost 5 bases and 9 bases, in that order; junction bases with no gene match: 8. The chain's CDR3 is CASSLRLAGAFEQFF. DNA of the CDR3: TGTGCCAGCAGCCTAAGACTAGCGGGAGCCTTTGAGCAGTTCTTC.

Concerning this clonotype itself: A much more abundant neighbour one base away suggests this may be a read error. The V and J genes are TRBV5-1 and TRBJ2-3; 8 positions match TRBD1. The germline CDR1 and CDR2 sequences are SGHRS and YFSETQ. There are 14 residues in the CDR3. The CDR3 region has the DNA TGCACCAGCAGCGGACAGGGAGGTGCAGATACGCAGTATTTT. This gives the protein CTSSGQGGADTQYF.

This clonotype was detected many times. This rearrangement joins TRBV11-2 to TRBJ2-5; D gene unclear. The CDR3 contains 15 residues. The germline V gene has CDR1 SGHAT and CDR2 FQNNGV. V was trimmed by 0 bases and J by 2 bases, leaving 10 bases between them. The CDR3 DNA reads TGTGCCAGCAGCTTAGACTTTGGGCAACAAGAGACCCAGTACTTC. This sequence encodes CASSLDFGQQETQYF.

This clonotype was seen ten or more times. The rearrangement uses TRBV7-8 and TRBJ1-2; 7 positions agree with TRBD1. From germline, CDR1 is SGHVS and CDR2 FQNEAQ. This CDR3 has 15 residues. Unmatched junction bases numbered 8, after V lost 0 bases and J lost 7 bases. This CDR3 is CASSLAGGQAAGYTF. The CDR3 region has the DNA TGTGCCAGCAGCTTAGCCGGTGGACAGGCAGCTGGCTACACCTTC. The full variable domain, with the rest looked up from reference TRBV7-8 and TRBJ1-2, is GAGVSQSPRYKVAKRGQDVALRCDPISGHVSLFWYQQALGQGPEFLTYFQNEAQLDKSGLPSDRFFAERPEGSVSTLKIQRTQQEDSAVYLCASSLAGGQAAGYTFGSGTRLTVV.

This clonotype has a count of ten or more. The J gene is TRBJ1-2, the V gene TRBV7-2; no firm D call. The CDR3 loop spans 17 amino acids. The germline gives CDR1 SGHTA, CDR2 FQGNSA. Trimming stripped 1 base from V and 0 bases from J, with 15 bases between. CDR3 nucleotide sequence: TGTGCCAGCAGCTTAGTTGCAGGATTGCCTACTAACTATGGCTACACCTTC. Its translation is CASSLVAGLPTNYGYTF.

The sample holds many counts of this clonotype. No DNA is shown, since the ends of the CDR3 on it are uncertain; the CDR3 is the one TCRdb lists. This sequence joins TRBV11-2 and TRBJ1-2; the DNA was not compared with TRBD1, the D call given in the table. Per germline, CDR1 SGHAT and CDR2 FQNNGV. The CDR3 extends over 12 residues, inclusive of both ends. The CDR3 spells CASSFGQGARTF.

The chain recombines TRBV7-2 with TRBJ2-1; TRBD2 aligns across 14 bases. The germline CDR1 and CDR2 sequences are SGHTA and FQGNSA. V was clipped by 3 bases and J by 0 bases; unmatched bases: 4. The CDR3 runs to 18 residues. CDR3 sequence reads: CASSFGTSGRSSYNEQFF. The CDR3 DNA reads TGTGCCAGCAGCTTCGGGACTAGCGGGAGAAGCTCCTACAATGAGCAGTTCTTC.

This clonotype was recorded many times. The rearrangement links TRBV7-2 to TRBJ1-2, with D hard to call. This CDR3 region has 14 residues. CDR1 and CDR2 from the germline V gene are SGHTA and FQGNSA. With 1 base removed from V and 2 bases from J, the gap between germline ends came to 8 bases. This CDR3 reads CASSLDRDNYGYTF. The CDR3, as DNA: TGTGCCAGCAGCTTAGACAGAGACAACTATGGCTACACCTTC.

J is TRBJ1-6 and V is TRBV4-3; D gene unclear. This CDR3 spans 14 amino acids. Germline V gene data show CDR1 as LGHNA and CDR2 as YSLEER. V lost 3 bases and J lost 8, with 11 bases in between. CDR3 in amino acids: CASSHGEPDSPLHF. In DNA form, the CDR3 reads TGCGCCAGCAGCCATGGGGAACCTGATTCACCCCTCCACTTT.

This clonotype occurred a few times. This chain links TRBV5-1 with TRBJ2-3; D gene uncertain. Between the trimmed V and J ends, which lost 4 bases and 2 bases, there was a span of 11 bases. This CDR3 is built from 14 residues. Germline lookup yields CDR1 SGHRS and CDR2 YFSETQ. The CDR3 coding sequence is TGCGCCAGCAGCCTCGGCGGATACACAGATACGCAGTATTTT. It is translated as CASSLGGYTDTQYF.

This clonotype was observed many times. The DNA for the CDR3 is TGTGCCAGCAGCTTGGGGTGGGATACGCAGTATTTT. Translation gives CASSLGWDTQYF. This chain links TRBV7-2 with TRBJ2-3; no reliable D call. Germline assignment: CDR1 SGHTA and CDR2 FQGNSA. The germline V and J ends were trimmed by 3 bases and 6 bases, with 7 bases remaining between them. The CDR3 extends over 12 amino acids.

This clonotype was seen repeatedly, ten times or more. The J gene is TRBJ2-5, the V gene TRBV7-2; D call uncertain. The V and J ends lost 1 base and 2 bases respectively, with 5 bases between them. CDR1 and CDR2 from the germline V gene are SGHTA and FQGNSA. The CDR3 length is 13 residues. CDR3 sequence: CASSLDFQETQYF. DNA for the CDR3: TGTGCCAGCAGCTTAGACTTTCAAGAGACCCAGTACTTC.

This clonotype was detected ten times or more. This sequence joins TRBV7-2 and TRBJ2-1, with 12 bases lining up with TRBD2. The CDR3 spans 15 residues. V was clipped by 7 bases and J by 14 bases; unmatched bases: 15. Germline V gene data show CDR1 as SGHTA and CDR2 as FQGNSA. As DNA, the CDR3 is TGTGCCAGCACCCCTACTAGCGGGAGGCCCGATTGGAAGTTCTTC. Its translation: CASTPTSGRPDWKFF.

This clonotype was seen ten or more times. The chain uses TRBV6-2 or TRBV6-3 and TRBJ1-2, with TRBD1 as a possible D gene (6 bases). Looked up from germline, CDR1 is MNHEY and CDR2 is SVGEGT. The V and J ends lost 1 base and 8 bases respectively, with 14 bases between them. CDR3 length: 14 residues. Here the CDR3 DNA reads TGTGCCAGCAGTTACTTCCAGGGGAGGGACGGCTACACCTTC. Protein product: CASSYFQGRDGYTF.

This clonotype has ten or more counts. The rearrangement joins TRBV20-1 to TRBJ1-1, with TRBD1 matching 7 bases. The V and J ends lost 2 bases and 4 bases, in that order; junction bases with no gene match: 10. The CDR3 is made up of 15 amino acids. Germline loops: CDR1 DFQATT, CDR2 SNEGSKA (reference sequence). Here the CDR3 reads CSARSLQNRGTEAFF. For the CDR3, the DNA is TGCAGTGCTAGAAGCTTACAAAACAGGGGCACTGAAGCTTTCTTT.

In its sample, this clonotype was seen many times. This chain connects TRBV5-6 to TRBJ2-5, with 9 bases lining up with TRBD2. The CDR3 spans 19 residues. Germline V gives CDR1 SGHDT, CDR2 YYEEEE. V lost 0 bases, J lost 2 bases, and 14 bases stayed unmatched. The CDR3 region has the DNA TGTGCCAGCAGCTTGGCTGGGGTTATTGGACTAGCGATACAAGAGACCCAGTACTTC. This sequence encodes CASSLAGVIGLAIQETQYF. Together with reference TRBV5-6 and TRBJ2-5, the CDR3 gives the full variable domain: DAGVTQSPTHLIKTRGQQVTLRCSPKSGHDTVSWYQQALGQGPQFIFQYYEEEERQRGNFPDRFSGHQFPNYSSELNVNALLLGDSALYLCASSLAGVIGLAIQETQYFGPGTRLLVL.

This clonotype has at least ten counts. V gene TRBV2 combines with J gene TRBJ2-5; 8 bases match TRBD2. The CDR3 is 15 amino acids. The V segment lost 3 bases and the J segment 0 bases; nucleotides outside the gene matches: 3. In germline, CDR1 is SNHLY, CDR2 FYNNEI. CDR3 loop: CASSDAGGHQETQYF. CDR3 nucleotides: TGTGCCAGCAGTGACGCGGGGGGCCACCAAGAGACCCAGTACTTC.

Ten or more counts support this clonotype. V and J are TRBV6-6 and TRBJ2-1, with D possibly TRBD2 on 5 matching bases. There are 15 residues in the CDR3. Looked up from germline, CDR1 is MNHNY and CDR2 is SVGAGI (reference sequence). V was pared by 4 bases and J by 7 bases, with 17 bases between. The CDR3 DNA reads as TGTGCCAGCAGTTCCGCCTCCGAGCGGAAAAATGAGCAGTTCTTC. This translates into CASSSASERKNEQFF.

This clonotype has at least ten counts. The CDR3 region has the DNA TGTGCCAGCAGCCCCACCGGGACGAACACCTACGAGCAGTACTTC. It encodes CASSPTGTNTYEQYF. The chain couples TRBV7-2 to TRBJ2-7, with D perhaps assigned TRBD1 or TRBD2 (5 bases each). Germline CDR1 reads SGHTA; CDR2 reads FQGNSA. The V gene lost 5 bases and the J gene lost 2 bases, with 16 bases spanning the gap. The CDR3 totals 15 residues.

The chain joins TRBV4-3 to TRBJ2-1; TRBD2 matches at 7 bases. Germline-derived CDR1 and CDR2 are LGHNA and YSLEER. The CDR3 runs to 15 residues. V lost 1 base and J lost 7; bases outside the gene matches: 7. The chain's CDR3 is CASSQVWSGINEQFF. CDR3 in DNA: TGCGCCAGCAGCCAAGTCTGGAGCGGGATAAATGAGCAGTTCTTC.

This clonotype has a count of ten or more. The chain carries TRBV5-4 and TRBJ2-5; D is unresolved. V was cut by 3 bases and J by 2 bases, with 11 bases left in between. The germline gives CDR1 SGHNT, CDR2 YYREEE (reference sequence). CDR3 size: 14 residues. CDR3 bases: TGTGCCAGCAGCTCTCCCTCGGCTCAAGAGACCCAGTACTTC. This sequence encodes CASSSPSAQETQYF.

This clonotype has ten or more counts. The V and J genes are TRBV27 and TRBJ2-1; no definite D call. Germline V gene data show CDR1 as MNHEY and CDR2 as SMNVEV (reference sequence). The CDR3 is 14 amino acids. V lost 2 bases, J lost 8 bases, and 13 bases lay in between. CDR3 bases: TGTGCCAGCAGTTTAGAAAGGGTTATGCATGAGCAGTTCTTC. It specifies CASSLERVMHEQFF.